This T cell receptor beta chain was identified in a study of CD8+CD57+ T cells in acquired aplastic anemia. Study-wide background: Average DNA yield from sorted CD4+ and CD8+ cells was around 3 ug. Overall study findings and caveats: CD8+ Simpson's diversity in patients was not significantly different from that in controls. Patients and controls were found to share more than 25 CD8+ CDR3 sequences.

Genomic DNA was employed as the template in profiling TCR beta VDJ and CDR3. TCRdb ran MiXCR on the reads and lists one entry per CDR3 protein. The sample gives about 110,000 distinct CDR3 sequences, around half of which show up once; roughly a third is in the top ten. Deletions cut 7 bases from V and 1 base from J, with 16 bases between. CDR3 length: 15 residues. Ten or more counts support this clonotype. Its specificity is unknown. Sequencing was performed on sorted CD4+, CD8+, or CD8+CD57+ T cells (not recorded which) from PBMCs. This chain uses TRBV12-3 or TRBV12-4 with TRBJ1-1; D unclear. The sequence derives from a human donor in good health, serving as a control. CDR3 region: CASTPPGTPNTEAFF. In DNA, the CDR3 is TGTGCCAGCACCCCCCCGGGAACCCCGAACACTGAAGCTTTCTTT.